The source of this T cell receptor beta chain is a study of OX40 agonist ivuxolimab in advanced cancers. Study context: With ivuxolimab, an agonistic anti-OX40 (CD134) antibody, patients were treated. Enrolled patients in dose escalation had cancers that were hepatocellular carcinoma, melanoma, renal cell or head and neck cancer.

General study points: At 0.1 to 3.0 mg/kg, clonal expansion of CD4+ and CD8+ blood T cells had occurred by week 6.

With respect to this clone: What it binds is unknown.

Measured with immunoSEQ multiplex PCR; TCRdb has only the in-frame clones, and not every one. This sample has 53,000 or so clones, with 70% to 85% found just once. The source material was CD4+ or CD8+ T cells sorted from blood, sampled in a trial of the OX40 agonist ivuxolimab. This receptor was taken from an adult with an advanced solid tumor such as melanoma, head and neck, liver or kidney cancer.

CDR3 loop: CASSLYEQYF. CDR3 nucleotides: TGTGCCAGCAGCTTATACGAGCAGTACTTC. The chain carries TRBV11-3 and TRBJ2-7; unclear D gene. This CDR3 spans 10 amino acids. Germline V lookup: CDR1 SGHNT, CDR2 YENEEA. The V end was cut by 2 bases, the J end by 4 bases, with 0 bases between.